Below, 4 T cell receptor beta chains from the same sample are listed, as sequenced in a study of blood T cell repertoires in COVID-19 (dated by TCRdb to the early 2020s). The library was generated by the immunoSEQ multiplex PCR assay. TCRdb took this table from immuneACCESS and kept in-frame rearrangements with V and J called. Such tables lack part of the clones; where checked against another copy, unresolved V genes explain under half of the gap, and the rest is unexplained. This sample comprises about 230,000 clones, approximately 83% of them detected only once. The ten top clones hold roughly 27% of the sample. Sequenced input: peripheral blood. Receptors originate from a man aged 40-49 years with acute or convalescent COVID-19.

This clone was counted only a few times. This chain links TRBV5-3 with TRBJ2-3, with TRBD2 matching over 9 bases. TRBV5-3 is noted as an ORF with a role that remains uncertain. This CDR3 spans 16 amino acids. The junction had 7 bases not matched to a gene; V was cut back by 0 bases and J by 5 bases. This CDR3 is CARSLESGRSGDTQYF. The CDR3, as DNA: TGTGCCAGAAGCTTGGAGAGCGGGAGGTCCGGAGATACGCAGTATTTT.

The V call is TRBV19, the J call TRBJ2-3, with 10 bases matching TRBD2. Germline V lookup: CDR1 LNHDA, CDR2 SQIVND (reference sequence). The CDR3 runs 14 residues. V trimming: 6 bases; J trimming: 5 bases; junction bases outside the gene matches: 5. The CDR3 sequence is CASRTLAGVDTQYF. The CDR3 coding sequence is TGTGCCAGTAGAACTCTAGCGGGAGTAGATACGCAGTATTTT. The full variable domain, with the rest looked up from reference TRBV19 and TRBJ2-3, is DGGITQSPKYLFRKEGQNVTLSCEQNLNHDAMYWYRQDPGQGLRLIYYSQIVNDFQKGDIAEGYSVSREKKESFPLTVTSAQKNPTAFYLCASRTLAGVDTQYFGPGTRLTVL.

The V and J genes are TRBV27 and TRBJ1-1; TRBD1 aligns across 7 bases. Trimming removed 6 bases from V and 5 bases from J; junction bases left unmatched: 6. The length of the CDR3 is 13 residues. The germline CDR1 and CDR2 sequences are MNHEY and SMNVEV (reference sequence). The CDR3 loop reads CASSLDRDTEAFF. The DNA of the CDR3 is TGTGCCAGCAGCCTAGACAGGGATACTGAAGCTTTCTTT.

The chain recombines TRBV9 with TRBJ2-2; D ambiguous. Trimming removed 0 bases from V and 3 bases from J, with 15 bases in between. The germline CDR1 and CDR2 sequences are SGDLS and YYNGEE. The CDR3 consists of 17 residues. The CDR3 sequence: CASSVARGSWYTGELFF. The CDR3 coding sequence is TGTGCCAGCAGCGTAGCGAGAGGCTCTTGGTACACCGGGGAGCTGTTTTTT.